Below, 25 T cell receptor beta chains from the same sample are listed, as sequenced in a study of metastatic and nonmetastatic thyroid tumors. Thyroid surgery was preceded by no treatment in any patient. TCRdb re-processed the PCR reads through MiXCR. The repertoire holds about 21,000 clones, roughly 33% seen once, with 20% to 25% in the top ten. The material sequenced was adjacent normal tissue. The receptor set was obtained from a female donor with papillary thyroid cancer or a benign thyroid nodule (not recorded which). Some clones in this sample may be carry-over from other donors' samples.

The genes are TRBV6-1 and TRBJ2-1; 9 bases are shared with TRBD2. The germline V gene has CDR1 MNHNS and CDR2 SASEGT. This CDR3 comprises 13 residues. Germline trimming cut 6 bases from V and 9 bases from J; bases unmatched to any gene: 6. Here the CDR3 DNA reads TGTGCCAGCAGGTTGCGGGAGGGAGGTGAGCAGTTCTTC. Encoded protein: CASRLREGGEQFF.

This clone was detected only a few times. The J gene is TRBJ1-1, the V gene TRBV28; D is unclear. Germline V CDR1 and CDR2: MDHEN, SYDVKM. Trimming shortened V by 8 bases and J by 4 bases, and 11 bases separated the two germline ends. CDR3 length: 12 residues. This chain's CDR3 is CASQRQVTEAFF. The DNA of the CDR3 is TGTGCCAGCCAACGCCAGGTCACTGAAGCTTTCTTT.

V gene TRBV6-2 or TRBV6-3 combines with J gene TRBJ1-2, with D possibly matching TRBD1 (5 bases). The CDR3 consists of 15 residues. CDR1 is MNHEY and CDR2 is SVGEGT in the germline V gene. V lost 0 bases and J lost 4, with 12 bases in between. CDR3 protein: CASSYSGRAGYGYTF. CDR3 nucleotide sequence: TGTGCCAGCAGTTACTCTGGCAGGGCGGGCTATGGCTACACCTTC.

This clone was seen more than once but under ten times. The CDR3 sequence is CASSYSGQGARGYTF. The DNA of the CDR3 is TGTGCCAGCAGTTACTCGGGTCAGGGGGCGCGAGGCTACACCTTC. The chain combines TRBV6-2 or TRBV6-3 with TRBJ1-2; 8 bases agree with TRBD1. In germline, CDR1 is MNHEY, CDR2 SVGEGT. The CDR3 is 15 amino acids. V shed 0 bases and J 8 bases; nucleotides not matched to a gene: 8.

The sample holds many counts of this clone. The V and J genes are TRBV28 and TRBJ1-5; TRBD1 agrees at 9 bases. Germline-derived CDR1 and CDR2 are MDHEN and SYDVKM. J lost 6 bases, V lost 5 bases, and 8 bases had no gene match. This CDR3 region has 15 residues. The CDR3: CASSPQGARLQPQHF. CDR3 nucleotides: TGTGCCAGCAGTCCACAGGGGGCGCGGCTTCAGCCCCAGCATTTT.

The table lists this clone with a few counts. The V gene is TRBV28, the J gene TRBJ1-2, with unresolved D. The CDR3 contains 13 residues. The germline gives CDR1 MDHEN, CDR2 SYDVKM. V dropped 7 bases and J dropped 0 bases, with 9 bases sitting between them. CDR3 amino acids: CASTPFPNYGYTF. As DNA, the CDR3 is TGTGCCAGCACCCCTTTTCCTAACTATGGCTACACCTTC.

This clone was detected a few times. The chain uses TRBV6-2 or TRBV6-3 and TRBJ1-5; perhaps TRBD1 as D (5 bases). The V gene's germline CDR1 is MNHEY and CDR2 SVGEGT. There are 14 residues in the CDR3. Trimming removed 4 bases from V and 0 bases from J, with 7 bases in between. The CDR3 DNA follows: TGTGCCAGCAGTTTGCAGGGTAGCAATCAGCCCCAGCATTTT. It codes for CASSLQGSNQPQHF.

The rearrangement joins TRBV6-1 to TRBJ2-7; 9 bases match TRBD1. Trimming removed 7 bases from V and 5 bases from J; junction bases left unmatched: 9. CDR3 length: 14 amino acids. CDR1 MNHNS and CDR2 SASEGT come from the germline V gene. The CDR3, as DNA: TGTGCCAGCAATTCTCACAGGGGGCGGGACGAGCAGTACTTC. Its protein is CASNSHRGRDEQYF.

This clone was detected a few times. The gene calls are TRBV6-2 or TRBV6-3 and TRBJ1-2; possibly TRBD1 for D (6 bases). V was cut by 4 bases and J by 2 bases, with 11 bases left in between. This CDR3 is built from 14 residues. Germline loops: CDR1 MNHEY, CDR2 SVGEGT. This CDR3 is CASSSTGTNYGYTF. CDR3 in DNA: TGTGCCAGCAGTTCAACAGGGACCAACTATGGCTACACCTTC.

V and J are TRBV4-3 and TRBJ2-7, with 7 bases matching TRBD2. CDR3 size: 15 residues. CDR1 and CDR2 (germline): LGHNA, YSLEER. J lost 2 bases, V lost 4 bases, and 8 bases had no gene match. The CDR3 protein is CASSPGLAVTYEQYF. The CDR3, as DNA: TGCGCCAGCAGCCCGGGGCTAGCGGTTACCTACGAGCAGTACTTC.

As regards this clone: The germline gene is not matched at one end of the junction; a read error may be the cause. This rearrangement joins TRBV28 to TRBJ2-1; no reliable D call. Germline assignment: CDR1 MDHEN and CDR2 SYDVKM. The CDR3 spans 14 residues. The CDR3 loop is CASTLVYSYYEQFF. CDR3 in DNA: TGTGCCAGCACCCTGGTTTATTCCTACTATGAGCAGTTCTTC.

This clone was seen a few times. A much larger clone sits a single nucleotide away, making a read error possible. V and J are TRBV6-1 and TRBJ2-2, with TRBD1 matching 8 bases. The CDR3 contains 15 residues. CDR1 is MNHNS and CDR2 is SASEGT in the germline V gene. CDR3 DNA sequence: TGTGCCAGCTACGAGACAGGGGATAGCACCTGGGAGCTGTTTTTT. This codes for CASYETGDSTWELFF.

V and J are TRBV19 and TRBJ1-2; a possible D gene is TRBD1 (5 bases). The CDR3 contains 14 residues. V shed 4 bases and J shed 6 bases, with 15 bases lying between them. Looked up from germline, CDR1 is LNHDA and CDR2 is SQIVND (reference sequence). The CDR3 sequence is CASSTEKDRDGYTF. The DNA of the CDR3 is TGTGCCAGTAGTACGGAAAAAGACAGAGATGGCTACACCTTC.

The chain uses TRBV2 and TRBJ1-2; possible D gene TRBD1, 6 bases. CDR3 length: 14 amino acids. Trimming removed 5 bases from V and 3 bases from J, with 13 bases in between. Germline V CDR1 and CDR2: SNHLY, FYNNEI. CDR3 bases: TGTGCCAGCAGTCGGGGGGCAGGGCACTATGGCTACACCTTC. This sequence encodes CASSRGAGHYGYTF.

The chain couples TRBV18 to TRBJ1-5, with D hard to call. CDR1 is KGHSH and CDR2 is LQKENI in the germline V gene. CDR3 size: 15 residues. The V end was cut by 2 bases, the J end by 4 bases, with 12 bases between. Here the CDR3 DNA reads TGTGCCAGCTCACCAGTCTTGGCGACGAATCAGCCCCAGCATTTT. It is translated as CASSPVLATNQPQHF.

Within the sample, this clone is medium-sized. The chain has TRBV2 and TRBJ2-2; D assignment may be TRBD1 or TRBD2 (5 bases each). V was trimmed by 6 bases and J by 6 bases, leaving 11 bases between them. Germline V gives CDR1 SNHLY, CDR2 FYNNEI. The CDR3 is 13 residues long. CDR3 protein: CASRAGTAGELFF. CDR3 bases: TGTGCCAGCAGGGCCGGGACGGCCGGGGAGCTGTTTTTT.

J is TRBJ1-1 and V is TRBV28, with TRBD1 as a possible D gene (5 bases). CDR1 is MDHEN and CDR2 is SYDVKM in the germline V gene. Trimming shortened V by 7 bases and J by 1 base, and 22 bases separated the two germline ends. The length of the CDR3 is 17 residues. The chain's CDR3 is CASTPYPGGGENTEAFF. The DNA of the CDR3 is TGTGCCAGCACCCCGTATCCCGGGGGAGGGGAGAACACTGAAGCTTTCTTT.

CDR3 residues: CASSFLSSAADTEAFF. For the CDR3, the DNA is TGTGCCAGCAGTTTTCTTTCGAGCGCAGCGGACACTGAAGCTTTCTTT. The chain uses TRBV28 and TRBJ1-1; D unresolved. Germline values: CDR1 MDHEN, CDR2 SYDVKM. The CDR3 consists of 16 residues. Trimming pared 3 bases from V and 3 bases from J, leaving 17 bases between.

This clone was picked up a small number of times. The chain is built from TRBV2 and TRBJ1-6; no firm D call. The CDR3 extends over 9 amino acids. V was pared by 4 bases and J by 11 bases, with 0 bases between. Germline CDR1 reads SNHLY; CDR2 reads FYNNEI. CDR3 DNA sequence: TGTGCCAGCAGTGCACCCCTCCACTTT. Protein sequence: CASSAPLHF.

This clone was recorded at least ten times. The chain carries TRBV10-3 and TRBJ1-1, with 9 bases that match TRBD1. The CDR3 has 14 amino acids. The V segment lost 10 bases and the J segment 1 base; nucleotides outside the gene matches: 7. Germline lookup yields CDR1 ENHRY and CDR2 SYGVKD. Written as DNA, the CDR3 is TGTGCCACCCAACAGGGGGCGCAGAACACTGAAGCTTTCTTT. Residues: CATQQGAQNTEAFF.

This chain connects TRBV5-1 to TRBJ2-5; 10 bases map to TRBD1. Trimming removed 6 bases from V and 1 base from J; junction bases left unmatched: 6. Germline V gives CDR1 SGHRS, CDR2 YFSETQ. This CDR3 is built from 15 residues. The CDR3 is CASKSTGGFQETQYF. The CDR3, as DNA: TGCGCCAGCAAGTCGACAGGGGGCTTCCAAGAGACCCAGTACTTC.

This clone was observed at least ten times. The genes are TRBV7-6 and TRBJ2-3; 11 nucleotides line up with TRBD2. The CDR3 totals 16 residues. V gave up 0 bases and J gave up 4 bases; unmatched junction bases: 3. Germline V CDR1 and CDR2: SGHVS, FNYEAQ. The CDR3 bases are TGTGCCAGCAGCTTAGCAACTAGCGGGGGCGCAGATACGCAGTATTTT. This encodes CASSLATSGGADTQYF.

The gene calls are TRBV4-1 and TRBJ2-3, with D unresolved. The CDR3 has 17 amino acids. CDR1 is MGHRA, CDR2 YSYEKL, per germline. Trimming removed 5 bases at V and 3 bases at J, with 21 bases between. This CDR3 is CASSVSAAPLKTDTQYF. The CDR3 nucleotides read TGCGCCAGCAGCGTCAGTGCGGCTCCTCTCAAGACAGATACGCAGTATTTT.

This clone has only a few counts. The genes are TRBV20-1 and TRBJ2-5, with 11 bases lining up with TRBD2. Germline V gene sequence: CDR1 DFQATT, CDR2 SNEGSKA (reference sequence). V trimming: 2 bases; J trimming: 5 bases; junction bases outside the gene matches: 10. CDR3 size: 16 residues. In DNA, the CDR3 is TGCAGTGCTAGATTAGCGGGGGGGCTGGGTTGTGAGACCCAGTACTTC. Encoded protein: CSARLAGGLGCETQYF.

This clone is judged medium-sized. V gene TRBV6-1 combines with J gene TRBJ1-1, with D possibly TRBD1 on 6 matching bases. This CDR3 has 13 residues. CDR1 MNHNS and CDR2 SASEGT come from the germline V gene. The germline V and J ends were trimmed by 4 bases and 3 bases, with 9 bases remaining between them. In DNA, the CDR3 is TGTGCCAGCAGTGGAACAGGGTACACTGAAGCTTTCTTT. Amino acids: CASSGTGYTEAFF.